These 2 T cell receptor beta chains were sequenced from one sample in a study of radiotherapy plus CTLA-4 blockade in lung cancer. Sequenced by immunoSEQ multiplex PCR; TCRdb stores in-frame clones only, minus some. The data show about 51,000 clones, with approximately 80% seen just once and 2% to 2.5% held by the top ten. The sequences come from peripheral blood, collected from a patient treated with radiotherapy plus ipilimumab. Receptors originate from a human donor with non-small cell lung cancer whose response to radiotherapy plus ipilimumab could not be evaluated.

The chain carries TRBV28 and TRBJ1-2, with D perhaps TRBD1 (6 bases). Germline CDR1 reads MDHEN; CDR2 reads SYDVKM. The CDR3 covers 17 residues. Trimming pared 7 bases from V and 2 bases from J, leaving 23 bases between. CDR3 in amino acids: CASTGEGRGLSNYGYTF. The CDR3 bases are TGTGCCAGCACCGGCGAGGGCAGGGGTCTGTCCAACTATGGCTACACCTTC.

The chain links TRBV7-6 to TRBJ2-7; 9 bases are a match to TRBD1. From germline, CDR1 is SGHVS and CDR2 FNYEAQ. The V segment lost 4 bases and the J segment 5 bases; nucleotides outside the gene matches: 9. The length of the CDR3 is 15 residues. CDR3 bases: TGTGCCAGCAGCTCCACAGGGACAGGGAGCCACGAGCAGTACTTC. Its translation: CASSSTGTGSHEQYF.